Listed here is a single TCR beta chain. Under the authors' procedure: Reference gene primer amplification yielded estimated nucleated cell counts. Here immunoSEQ multiplex PCR was the method, and the copy in TCRdb shows in-frame clones only, minus some. V and J calls and clone size follow that table, whereas D and trimming were derived from the DNA. Of under 250,000 clones in the sample, approximately 90% are singletons; the top ten hold around 0.84%. This entry belongs to a study of blood T cell repertoires in COVID-19. At the level of the study: Both acute and convalescent COVID-19 samples were obtained from the United States, Italy and Spain. PBMCs, B-cell-depleted T cells, or T cells were the source of the cDNA or gDNA that made up the material.

The CDR3 spans 15 residues. Germline trimming cut 3 bases from V and 4 bases from J; bases unmatched to any gene: 5. The germline CDR1 and CDR2 sequences are SGHTA and FQGNSA. The chain combines TRBV7-2 with TRBJ2-1, with TRBD2 matching over 8 bases. Input material: peripheral blood. The origin of this receptor is a man aged 55 to 70 with COVID-19, enrolled during active disease. In DNA, the CDR3 is TGTGCCAGCAGCTTTGGCGGGAGGTCTTACAATGAGCAGTTCTTC. It encodes CASSFGGRSYNEQFF.